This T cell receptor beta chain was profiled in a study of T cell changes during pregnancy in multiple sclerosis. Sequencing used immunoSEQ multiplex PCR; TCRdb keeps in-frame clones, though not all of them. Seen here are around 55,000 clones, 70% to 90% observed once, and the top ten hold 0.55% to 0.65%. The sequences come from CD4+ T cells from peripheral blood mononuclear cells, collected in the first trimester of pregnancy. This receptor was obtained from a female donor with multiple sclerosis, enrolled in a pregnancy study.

CDR3 DNA: TGTGCCAGCAGCCACCACGGGACTAGCGGGGGGGCGAGCGAGCAGTACTTC. This encodes CASSHHGTSGGASEQYF. The genes are TRBV7-2 and TRBJ2-7; the match to TRBD2 covers 16 bases. Germline V CDR1 and CDR2: SGHTA, FQGNSA. J was trimmed by 6 bases and V by 5 bases; bases with no gene match: 10. The CDR3 length is 17 residues. Supplemented by reference TRBV7-2 and TRBJ2-7, the full variable domain reads GAGVSQSPSNKVTEKGKDVELRCDPISGHTALYWYRQSLGQGLEFLIYFQGNSAPDKSGLPSDRFSAERTGGSVSTLTIQRTQQEDSAVYLCASSHHGTSGGASEQYFGPGTRLTVT.